This TCR beta chain was found in a study of cytomegalovirus exposure and HLA in healthy donors. In the study overall: Findings of an earlier analysis included about 100 million unique TCR beta sequences from roughly 200 million T cells.

Deletions cut 3 bases from V and 2 bases from J, with 11 bases between. Germline V gives CDR1 SGHTA, CDR2 FQGNSA. The CDR3 covers 15 residues. Both 60 Vbeta primers and 13 Jbeta primers went into the PCR. Only in-frame clones appear in the TCRdb table, and some are missing; sequencing was by immunoSEQ multiplex PCR. The sample has roughly 150,000 clones; roughly 80% are singletons. This clone was found a few times. The sequencing sample was made of PBMCs. The sequence was collected from a male donor in good health and CMV-seronegative. The chain joins TRBV7-2 to TRBJ2-1; D call uncertain. The CDR3 region has the DNA TGTGCCAGCAGCTTTGGTCAGTCCGCCTACAATGAGCAGTTCTTC. Amino acid sequence: CASSFGQSAYNEQFF.